This is a list of T cell receptor beta chains from one sample in a study of cytomegalovirus exposure and HLA in healthy donors. TCRdb's table, derived via immunoSEQ multiplex PCR, lists solely in-frame clones and lacks some. The sample contains about 92,000 clones, just under 70% of which appear only once. The sequenced material came from PBMCs. Receptors were obtained from a man in his fifties or sixties in good health and CMV-seronegative. CDR3s include the opening cysteine and the closing phenylalanine or tryptophan. The order of the fields is V gene, clone size, J gene, D gene, CDR3 DNA, CDR3 protein. A D gene is named only where the DNA matches it firmly. Clone size appears in some rows only: once, few, many, or a class for an expanded clone.

TRBV4-1	once	TRBJ1-5	.	TGCGCCAGCAGCCGTACAGGATTCAGCAATCAGCCCCAGCATTTT	CASSRTGFSNQPQHF
TRBV5-1	few	TRBJ1-2	TRBD1	TGCGCCAGCAGCATGGGACAGGGGGCGAGAGGCTACACCTTC	CASSMGQGARGYTF
TRBV28	.	TRBJ2-5	TRBD2	TGTGCCAGCAGTTTATGGGGCAGCGGGATGCGGGAGACCCAGTACTTC	CASSLWGSGMRETQYF
TRBV30	.	TRBJ1-5	.	TGTGCCTGGAGTGGGAGGGAGCAGCCCCAGCATTTT	CAWSGREQPQHF
TRBV4-3	.	TRBJ2-6	.	TGCGCCAGCAGCCAAGATGGAGGGGCTGGGGCCAACGTCCTGACTTTC	CASSQDGGAGANVLTF
TRBV4-2	few	TRBJ2-7	.	TGTGCCAGCAGCAACTCCCTACGGCAGTACTTC	CASSNSLRQYF
TRBV4-3	.	TRBJ2-7	TRBD1	TGCGCCAGCAGCCAAGAGGAAGGACAGGGTAGCGAGCAGTACTTC	CASSQEEGQGSEQYF
TRBV9	.	TRBJ2-7	TRBD1	TGTGCCAGCAGCGTCGGACAGGGTCCCTACGAGCAGTACTTC	CASSVGQGPYEQYF
TRBV6-6	once	TRBJ2-1	.	TGTGCCAGCAGTTTCTATACAGACAATGAGCAGTTCTTC	CASSFYTDNEQFF
TRBV6-5	.	TRBJ1-1	.	TGTGCCAGCGGCAGGCTGAACACTGAAGCTTTCTTT	CASGRLNTEAFF
TRBV7-2	.	TRBJ1-2	.	TGTGCCAGCAGCCCTATACGGACAGACTATGGCTACACCTTC	CASSPIRTDYGYTF
TRBV10-3	few	TRBJ2-6	TRBD2	TGTGCCATCAGTGGGGGACTAGTAATATTCTCTGGGGCCAACGTCCTGACTTTC	CAISGGLVIFSGANVLTF
TRBV19	few	TRBJ2-7	TRBD2	TGTGCCAGTAAGGTTAGCGGGGGACTCGAGCAGTACTTC	CASKVSGGLEQYF
TRBV30	.	TRBJ2-7	TRBD1	TGTGCCTGGAGGGAGGTCGGGGACAGGGCACAGTACTTC	CAWREVGDRAQYF
TRBV19	.	TRBJ2-1	TRBD1	TGTGCCAGTAGTATTTCGACAGGGGGAGGTTATGAGCAGTTCTTC	CASSISTGGGYEQFF
TRBV5-1	.	TRBJ2-7	TRBD1	TGCGCCAGCAGCTTGGGGGGGACAGGGCCCTTGGCGCAGTACTTC	CASSLGGTGPLAQYF
TRBV6-6	.	TRBJ2-5	TRBD1	TGTGCCAGCAGGTTCGGACAGGGGGCAGGAGAGACCCAGTACTTC	CASRFGQGAGETQYF
TRBV7-6	.	TRBJ2-2	TRBD2	TGTGCCAGCAGCATGGGACTAGCGGGCCACGACACCGGGGAGCTGTTTTTT	CASSMGLAGHDTGELFF
TRBV30	.	TRBJ1-1	.	TGTGCCTGGACCCCCCGTGGGGGGGTCTCCGGTCGAGCTTTCTTT	CAWTPRGGVSGRAFF
TRBV6-1	.	TRBJ2-1	.	TGTGCCAGCAGTGAACCCGGACAGCGGGAGCAGTTCTTC	CASSEPGQREQFF
TRBV11-2	.	TRBJ1-1	.	TGTGCCAGCAGCTTATCTGGGCTGAACACTGAAGCTTTCTTT	CASSLSGLNTEAFF
TRBV5-6	.	TRBJ1-1	.	TGTGCCAGCAGCTTGGCCTGGCGGGACGGGACTGAAGCTTTCTTT	CASSLAWRDGTEAFF
TRBV29-1	.	TRBJ2-5	.	TGCAGCGTTGCTGGTCCCGAGGAGACCCAGTACTTC	CSVAGPEETQYF
TRBV27	.	TRBJ1-5	.	TGTGCCAGCAGTTCTCGGACATCCAGTAGTACGAGCAATCAGCCCCAGCATTTT	CASSSRTSSSTSNQPQHF
TRBV19	.	TRBJ1-4	TRBD1	TGTGCCAGTAGTACGGAACGGACAGGGGGCGGAGAAAAACTGTTTTTT	CASSTERTGGGEKLFF
TRBV4-3	.	TRBJ2-5	.	TGCGCCAGCAGCCAAGGGGCCCTCAAAGAGACCCAGTACTTC	CASSQGALKETQYF
TRBV6-5	.	TRBJ1-5	TRBD1	TGTGCCAGCAGTTACACCGGACAGGGGGAGCAGCCCCAGCATTTT	CASSYTGQGEQPQHF
TRBV4-1	.	TRBJ2-3	TRBD2	TGCGCCAGCAGCCAACCCAGCGGGGGGGCAACAGATACGCAGTATTTT	CASSQPSGGATDTQYF
TRBV10-1	once	TRBJ1-1	TRBD1	TGCGCCAGCAGGGGACAGGGGTCCGACACTGAAGCTTTCTTT	CASRGQGSDTEAFF
TRBV10-3	.	TRBJ2-1	.	TGTGCCATCAGTGAAAATCAGGGCCCCCCAAGGAATGAGCAGTTCTTC	CAISENQGPPRNEQFF
TRBV5-1	.	TRBJ2-7	TRBD1	TGCGCCAGCGATCGAGGGACAGGGGCCCCCTACGAGCAGTACTTC	CASDRGTGAPYEQYF
TRBV19	few	TRBJ1-5	.	TGTGCCAGTAGCGACAGCGCCTATAGCAATCAGCCCCAGCATTTT	CASSDSAYSNQPQHF
TRBV5-1	few	TRBJ2-2	TRBD2	TGCGCCAGCAGCGGGGCGGGGGTAGCCGACGGGGAGCTGTTTTTT	CASSGAGVADGELFF
TRBV9	.	TRBJ2-7	TRBD2	TGTGCCAGCAGCGAAAACCCGGGACTAGGGTTTGGCGAGCAGTACTTC	CASSENPGLGFGEQYF
TRBV6-5	.	TRBJ2-2	TRBD2	TGTGCCAGCAGTTACTCGACTAGCGGGAGCACCGGGGAGCTGTTTTTT	CASSYSTSGSTGELFF
TRBV11-3	.	TRBJ1-1	.	TGTGCCAGCAGCTTAGTCGGTGGGGGGGCGCGAACTGAAGCTTTCTTT	CASSLVGGGARTEAFF
TRBV28	few	TRBJ1-5	.	TGTGCCAGCAGTTCTGGGGGGAGGGGCTGGCAGCCCCAGCATTTT	CASSSGGRGWQPQHF
TRBV12-5	.	TRBJ2-5	.	TGTGCTAGTGGTTTGGACAGGTCGGAGACCCAGTACTTC	CASGLDRSETQYF
TRBV30	.	TRBJ2-6	.	TGTGCCTTAAGCCCATCTGGGGCCAACGTCCTGACTTTC	CALSPSGANVLTF
TRBV5-4	.	TRBJ1-1	.	TGTGCCAGCAGCCGAGGACAACTCATGAACACTGAAGCTTTCTTT	CASSRGQLMNTEAFF
TRBV7-2	.	TRBJ2-5	TRBD2	TGTGCCAGCAGCTTAGCGGGTCCGGGGGGAGAGACCCAGTACTTC	CASSLAGPGGETQYF
TRBV5-6	.	TRBJ2-1	TRBD2	TGTGCCAGCAGCTTGTCGCCTAGCGGGAGCCTCTACAATGAGCAGTTCTTC	CASSLSPSGSLYNEQFF
TRBV9	.	TRBJ1-2	.	TGTGCCAGCAGCACAATGGGGGGATATGGCTACACCTTC	CASSTMGGYGYTF
TRBV2	.	TRBJ2-2	.	TGTGCCAGCAGTGAAGGGCTAGCATCCGGGGAGCTGTTTTTT	CASSEGLASGELFF
TRBV2	.	TRBJ2-5	.	TGTGCCAGCAGGGCAGGGCCGTTTGAGGAGACCCAGTACTTC	CASRAGPFEETQYF
TRBV7-6	few	TRBJ2-3	.	TGTGCCAGCAGCTTAGCCTTGGACAGTAGTACGCAGTATTTT	CASSLALDSSTQYF
TRBV28	.	TRBJ1-5	TRBD1	TGTGCCAGCGGGGGAATGGAGCCGGACAGGTTGAAGCAGCCCCAGCATTTT	CASGGMEPDRLKQPQHF
TRBV30	.	TRBJ1-1	.	TGTGCCTGGAGTGTACGTCAAAGGGGCCCATTCACAGCTGAAGCTTTCTTT	CAWSVRQRGPFTAEAFF
TRBV5-1	.	TRBJ2-5	TRBD1	TGCGCCAGCAGCTGGACAGGGGGAGAGACCCAGTACTTC	CASSWTGGETQYF
TRBV5-4	once	TRBJ2-5	TRBD2	TGTGCCAGCAGCGCTGCTAGCGGGGGGCAAGAGACCCAGTACTTC	CASSAASGGQETQYF
TRBV10-3	.	TRBJ2-1	TRBD2	TGTGCCATCAGTGACCAAGATCCTAGCGGGAGGCTATCCTACAATGAGCAGTTCTTC	CAISDQDPSGRLSYNEQFF
TRBV5-4	.	TRBJ2-3	TRBD1	TGTGCCAGCAGCTCGAGACAGGGGGCAACGGATACGCAGTATTTT	CASSSRQGATDTQYF
TRBV10-3	.	TRBJ1-1	.	TGTGCCATCAAGGGCAGGGGCCGGGGCACTGAAGCTTTCTTT	CAIKGRGRGTEAFF
TRBV5-1	few	TRBJ2-3	TRBD2	TGCGCCAGCAGCTTGGCGGGGGGGCCAGATACGCAGTATTTT	CASSLAGGPDTQYF
TRBV2	.	TRBJ1-1	.	TGTGCCAGCAGTGAAGGGGGGGGTGGCGAATCCGAAGCTTTCTTT	CASSEGGGGESEAFF